This TCR beta chain was obtained from a study of blood T cells in healthy people across ages. Regarding the study as a whole: Diversity was higher, and naive CD4+ cells more numerous, in long-lived donors than in aged donors.

For this clonotype: Its antigen is undetermined.

Using a J-beta primer mix together with a sample-barcoded 5' primer, a second PCR was run for roughly 6 to 12 cycles. Via MiXCR, TCRdb re-called the 5' RACE reads, giving one row per CDR3 protein. The data hold nearly 800,000 distinct CDR3 sequences, with more than 55% observed a single time. Donor samples were obtained from healthy Caucasian individuals from Russia, aged 6 to 90. The source of this sequence is a man in his forties or fifties in good health. The sequencing input was blood.

In nucleotides, the CDR3 is TGTGCCAGCACCCGGGCAGGGGGTCAAGAGACCCAGTACTTC. Protein sequence: CASTRAGGQETQYF. The rearrangement uses TRBV6-1 and TRBJ2-5; TRBD1 aligns across 7 bases. This CDR3 has 14 residues. V lost 7 bases to trimming and J lost 2 bases; unmatched junction nucleotides: 7. From germline, CDR1 is MNHNS and CDR2 SASEGT.